The 18 T cell receptor beta chains below all came from one sample that was sequenced in a study of identical twins. TCRdb fed the 5' RACE reads into MiXCR, producing one record per CDR3 protein. The top ten clones hold 0.48% of a sample with approximately 550,000 distinct CDR3 sequences, approximately 20% of them seen once. This sample also appeared in a second study, on yellow fever vaccine responses in identical twins.

The source material was CD4+ T cells sorted from blood. All receptors come from a young woman in good health.

The chain combines TRBV7-9 with TRBJ2-3, with D unresolved. Trimming shortened V by 5 bases and J by 2 bases, and 11 bases separated the two germline ends. Germline V CDR1 and CDR2: SEHNR, FQNEAQ (reference sequence). CDR3 length: 14 residues. The CDR3 protein is CASSHTGHTDTQYF. As DNA, the CDR3 is TGTGCCAGCAGCCATACCGGGCACACAGATACGCAGTATTTT.

This clonotype was found once. CDR3 loop: CASSEGSLGEQYF. CDR3 nucleotides: TGTGCCAGCAGCGAGGGGTCTCTCGGGGAGCAGTACTTC. V gene TRBV9 combines with J gene TRBJ2-7; tentatively, D is TRBD1 (5 bases). Germline loops: CDR1 SGDLS, CDR2 YYNGEE. The CDR3 runs 13 residues. V dropped 3 bases and J dropped 7 bases, with 14 bases sitting between them. Using reference TRBV9 and TRBJ2-7 for the parts outside the CDR3, the full variable domain is DSGVTQTPKHLITATGQRVTLRCSPRSGDLSVYWYQQSLDQGLQFLIQYYNGEERAKGNILERFSAQQFPDLHSELNLSSLELGDSALYFCASSEGSLGEQYFGPGTRLTVT.

The J gene is TRBJ2-1, the V gene TRBV2; 15 bases are shared with TRBD2. This CDR3 contains 16 residues. V shed 8 bases and J 7 bases; nucleotides not matched to a gene: 9. Germline CDR1 is SNHLY and CDR2 is FYNNEI. The CDR3 is CASRREGLAGGNEQFF. CDR3 nucleotide sequence: TGTGCCAGCCGACGAGAGGGACTAGCGGGAGGAAATGAGCAGTTCTTC.

There are a few counts of this clonotype. The V gene is TRBV4-1, the J gene TRBJ1-4; TRBD1 is a possible D gene (6 bases). Per germline, CDR1 MGHRA and CDR2 YSYEKL. Between the trimmed V and J ends, which lost 3 bases and 5 bases, there was a span of 13 bases. The CDR3 consists of 15 residues. For the CDR3, the DNA is TGCGCCAGCAGCCACGAACGGGGGGGCAATGAAAAACTGTTTTTT. Residues: CASSHERGGNEKLFF.

The chain has TRBV10-3 and TRBJ2-5, with TRBD2 matching 7 bases. Trimming took 3 bases from V and 10 from J; bases not matched to a gene: 8. Germline V CDR1 and CDR2: ENHRY, SYGVKD. The CDR3 is made up of 13 amino acids. The chain's CDR3 is CAISERSRGGQYF. CDR3 DNA sequence: TGTGCCATCAGTGAAAGGTCACGCGGGGGCCAGTACTTC.

The chain couples TRBV14 to TRBJ2-3; 11 nucleotides match TRBD2. Germline V CDR1 and CDR2: SGHDN, FVKESK. With 0 bases clipped from V and 4 bases from J, the junction kept 3 bases outside the gene matches. This CDR3 comprises 16 residues. The CDR3 region is CASSQDTGLAADTQYF. CDR3 DNA: TGTGCCAGCAGCCAAGATACGGGACTAGCGGCAGATACGCAGTATTTT.

This chain uses TRBV10-3 with TRBJ1-2, with D maybe TRBD1 (5 bases). The ends were cut back, 1 base at V and 0 bases at J, with 12 bases in the middle. Looked up from germline, CDR1 is ENHRY and CDR2 is SYGVKD. This CDR3 is built from 16 residues. The CDR3 sequence: CAISELWTQTNYGYTF. The CDR3 DNA reads TGTGCCATCAGTGAGTTGTGGACACAAACTAACTATGGCTACACCTTC.

V is TRBV5-1 and J is TRBJ2-4, with a possible D match to TRBD1 (6 bases). Germline V lookup: CDR1 SGHRS, CDR2 YFSETQ. Between the trimmed V and J ends, which lost 4 bases and 2 bases, there was a span of 16 bases. This CDR3 spans 16 amino acids. The CDR3 loop is CASSPPFGDTKNIQYF. CDR3 DNA sequence: TGCGCCAGCAGCCCCCCTTTCGGGGACACCAAAAACATTCAGTACTTC.

The gene calls are TRBV9 and TRBJ2-1, with D maybe TRBD1 (7 bases). The CDR3 runs to 15 residues. Trimming left V 1 base short and J 3 bases short, with 11 bases between. Per germline, CDR1 SGDLS and CDR2 YYNGEE. CDR3 sequence: CASSVQGGDYNEQFF. CDR3 in DNA: TGTGCCAGCAGCGTACAGGGGGGAGACTACAATGAGCAGTTCTTC. The variable domain in full, completed from reference TRBV9 and TRBJ2-1, reads DSGVTQTPKHLITATGQRVTLRCSPRSGDLSVYWYQQSLDQGLQFLIQYYNGEERAKGNILERFSAQQFPDLHSELNLSSLELGDSALYFCASSVQGGDYNEQFFGPGTRLTVL.

This chain links TRBV24-1 with TRBJ1-5; maybe TRBD1 (6 bases). Trimming pared 9 bases from V and 4 bases from J, leaving 15 bases between. This CDR3 has 14 amino acids. CDR1 and CDR2 from the germline V gene are KGHDR and SFDVKD. DNA for the CDR3: TGTGCCACCGAGGGGGGCTCTGGAAATCAGCCCCAGCATTTT. Protein sequence: CATEGGSGNQPQHF.

In this sample, this clonotype turned up a few times. The chain employs TRBV25-1 and TRBJ2-1, with 10 bases aligning to TRBD2. Looked up from germline, CDR1 is MGHDK and CDR2 is SYGVNS. V shed 7 bases, J shed 3 bases, and the junction held 6 bases outside the gene matches. The CDR3 runs 15 residues. CDR3 in amino acids: CASTQAGGLYNEQFF. The CDR3 DNA reads as TGTGCCAGCACCCAAGCGGGAGGGCTCTACAATGAGCAGTTCTTC.

This clonotype was observed a few times. J is TRBJ2-2 and V is TRBV4-2, with D possibly matching TRBD2 (5 bases). Germline CDR1 reads LGHNA; CDR2 reads YNFKEQ. This CDR3 contains 19 residues. V was trimmed by 1 base and J by 1 base, leaving 19 bases between them. The CDR3 spells CASSQGGLGNGRNTGELFF. For the CDR3, the DNA is TGTGCCAGCAGCCAAGGAGGGTTAGGGAATGGTCGGAACACCGGGGAGCTGTTTTTT.

Here the CDR3 reads CASSLALRASGGYEQFF. CDR3 nucleotides: TGTGCCAGCAGCTTAGCGCTAAGGGCTAGCGGGGGCTATGAGCAGTTCTTC. The chain employs TRBV7-2 and TRBJ2-1, with 10 positions matching TRBD2. Germline lookup yields CDR1 SGHTA and CDR2 FQGNSA. CDR3 length: 17 amino acids. Losses at the gene ends were 0 bases for V and 8 bases for J; bases not matched to a gene: 10. The full variable domain, completed using reference TRBV7-2 and TRBJ2-1, is GAGVSQSPSNKVTEKGKDVELRCDPISGHTALYWYRQSLGQGLEFLIYFQGNSAPDKSGLPSDRFSAERTGGSVSTLTIQRTQQEDSAVYLCASSLALRASGGYEQFFGPGTRLTVL.

A few counts support this clonotype. The chain is built from TRBV7-2 and TRBJ1-2; 8 nucleotides line up with TRBD1. V was clipped by 6 bases and J by 0 bases; unmatched bases: 3. CDR3 size: 14 residues. CDR1 is SGHTA, CDR2 FQGNSA, per germline. The CDR3 is CASRRDRSNYGYTF. Here the CDR3 DNA reads TGTGCCAGCAGACGGGACAGGTCTAACTATGGCTACACCTTC.

The rearrangement uses TRBV4-1 and TRBJ2-1; TRBD2 aligns across 8 bases. This CDR3 comprises 18 residues. The V gene end was trimmed by 0 bases and the J gene end by 3 bases; junction bases not matched to a gene: 10. Germline V gene sequence: CDR1 MGHRA, CDR2 YSYEKL. The DNA of the CDR3 is TGCGCCAGCAGCCAAGATGGCGCGGGAGGCCCCAACTACAATGAGCAGTTCTTC. This translates into CASSQDGAGGPNYNEQFF.

The V and J genes are TRBV10-3 and TRBJ2-3; no definite D call. Deletions cut 10 bases from V and 0 bases from J, with 14 bases between. Germline CDR1 reads ENHRY; CDR2 reads SYGVKD. The CDR3 extends over 14 amino acids. The CDR3 loop is CATRAAASTDTQYF. The CDR3 DNA is TGTGCCACCCGGGCGGCCGCTAGCACAGATACGCAGTATTTT.

This clonotype has only a few counts. The V call is TRBV7-2, the J call TRBJ2-7, with D perhaps TRBD1 (5 bases). CDR1 is SGHTA, CDR2 FQGNSA, per germline. There are 15 residues in the CDR3. The ends were cut back, 1 base at V and 0 bases at J, with 10 bases in the middle. The CDR3 protein is CASSLEQAASYEQYF. The CDR3 DNA reads as TGTGCCAGCAGCTTAGAACAGGCCGCCTCCTACGAGCAGTACTTC.

CDR3: CASSLAGRATGELFF. The DNA of the CDR3 is TGTGCCAGCAGCTTAGCGGGGAGGGCCACCGGGGAGCTGTTTTTT. V gene TRBV7-2 combines with J gene TRBJ2-2; 7 bases map to TRBD2. With V trimmed by 0 bases and J by 4 bases, 2 bases remained unmatched. CDR3 size: 15 residues. CDR1 and CDR2 from the germline V gene are SGHTA and FQGNSA.